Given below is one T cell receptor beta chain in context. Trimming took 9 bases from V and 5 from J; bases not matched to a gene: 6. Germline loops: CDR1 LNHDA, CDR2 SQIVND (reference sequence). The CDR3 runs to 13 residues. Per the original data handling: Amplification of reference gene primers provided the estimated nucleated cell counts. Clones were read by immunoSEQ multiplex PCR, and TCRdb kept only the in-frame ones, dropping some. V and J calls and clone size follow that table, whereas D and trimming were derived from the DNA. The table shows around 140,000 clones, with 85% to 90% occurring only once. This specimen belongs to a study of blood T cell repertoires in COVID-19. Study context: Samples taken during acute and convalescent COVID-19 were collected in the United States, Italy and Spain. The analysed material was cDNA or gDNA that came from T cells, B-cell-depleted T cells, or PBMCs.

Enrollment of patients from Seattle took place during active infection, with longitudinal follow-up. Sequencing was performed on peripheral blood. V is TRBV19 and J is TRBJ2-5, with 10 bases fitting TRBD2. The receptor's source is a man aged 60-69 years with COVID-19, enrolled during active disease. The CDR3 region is CASASGLAETQYF. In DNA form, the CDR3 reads TGTGCCAGCGCATCGGGACTAGCGGAGACCCAGTACTTC.